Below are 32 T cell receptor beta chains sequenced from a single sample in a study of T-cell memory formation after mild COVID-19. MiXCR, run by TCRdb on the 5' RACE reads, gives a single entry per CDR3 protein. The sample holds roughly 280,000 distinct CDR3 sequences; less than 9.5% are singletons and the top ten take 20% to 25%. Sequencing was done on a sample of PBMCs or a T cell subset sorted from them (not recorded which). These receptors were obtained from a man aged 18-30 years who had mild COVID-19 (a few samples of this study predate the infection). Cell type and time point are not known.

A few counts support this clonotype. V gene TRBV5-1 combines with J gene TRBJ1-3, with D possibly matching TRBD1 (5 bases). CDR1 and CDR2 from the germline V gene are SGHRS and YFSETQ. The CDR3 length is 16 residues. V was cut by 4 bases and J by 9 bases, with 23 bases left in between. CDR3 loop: CASSPGGRPPLSTIYF. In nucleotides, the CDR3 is TGCGCCAGCAGCCCTGGGGGTCGGCCCCCCCTTAGCACCATATATTTT.

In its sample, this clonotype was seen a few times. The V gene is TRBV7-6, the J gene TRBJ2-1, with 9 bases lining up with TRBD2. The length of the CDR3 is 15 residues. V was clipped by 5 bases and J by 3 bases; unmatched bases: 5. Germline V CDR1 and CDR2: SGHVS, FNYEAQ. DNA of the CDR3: TGTGCCAGCAGCGGGCGGGGGGGCCGCTACAATGAGCAGTTCTTC. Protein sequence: CASSGRGGRYNEQFF. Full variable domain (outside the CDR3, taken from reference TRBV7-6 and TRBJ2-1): GAGVSQSPRYKVTKRGQDVALRCDPISGHVSLYWYRQALGQGPEFLTYFNYEAQQDKSGLPNDRFSAERPEGSISTLTIQRTEQRDSAMYRCASSGRGGRYNEQFFGPGTRLTVL.

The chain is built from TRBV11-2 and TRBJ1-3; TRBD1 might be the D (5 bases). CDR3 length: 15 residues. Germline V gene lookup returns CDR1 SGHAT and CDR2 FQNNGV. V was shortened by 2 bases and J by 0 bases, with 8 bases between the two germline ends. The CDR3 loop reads CASSLWGGSGNTIYF. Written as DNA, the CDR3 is TGTGCCAGCAGCTTATGGGGGGGCTCTGGAAACACCATATATTTT. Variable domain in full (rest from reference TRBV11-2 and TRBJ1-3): EAGVAQSPRYKIIEKRQSVAFWCNPISGHATLYWYQQILGQGPKLLIQFQNNGVVDDSQLPKDRFSAERLKGVDSTLKIQPAKLEDSAVYLCASSLWGGSGNTIYFGEGSWLTVV.

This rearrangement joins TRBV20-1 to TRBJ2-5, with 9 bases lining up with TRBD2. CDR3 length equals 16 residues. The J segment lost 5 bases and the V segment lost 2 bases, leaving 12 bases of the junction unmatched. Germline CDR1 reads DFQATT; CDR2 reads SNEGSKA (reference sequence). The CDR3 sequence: CSARPYLRGGQETQYF. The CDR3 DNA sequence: TGCAGTGCTAGACCCTACCTGCGGGGGGGCCAGGAGACCCAGTACTTC.

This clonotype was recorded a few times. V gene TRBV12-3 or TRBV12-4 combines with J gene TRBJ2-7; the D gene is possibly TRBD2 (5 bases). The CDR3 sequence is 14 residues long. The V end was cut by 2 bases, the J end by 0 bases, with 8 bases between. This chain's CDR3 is CASSLSGNSYEQYF. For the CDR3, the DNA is TGTGCCAGCAGTTTATCGGGAAACTCCTACGAGCAGTACTTC.

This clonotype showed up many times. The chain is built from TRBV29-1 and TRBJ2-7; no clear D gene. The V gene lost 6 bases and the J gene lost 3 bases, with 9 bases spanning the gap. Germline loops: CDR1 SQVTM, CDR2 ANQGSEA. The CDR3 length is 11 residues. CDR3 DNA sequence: TGCAGCGTCGTTTGGGACTACGAGCAGTACTTC. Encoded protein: CSVVWDYEQYF.

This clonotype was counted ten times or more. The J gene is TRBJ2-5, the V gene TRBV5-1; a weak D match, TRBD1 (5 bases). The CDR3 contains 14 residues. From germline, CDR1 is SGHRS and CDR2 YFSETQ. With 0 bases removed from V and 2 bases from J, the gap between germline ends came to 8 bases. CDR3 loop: CASSLAPGQETQYF. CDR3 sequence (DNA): TGCGCCAGCAGCTTGGCCCCAGGGCAAGAGACCCAGTACTTC.

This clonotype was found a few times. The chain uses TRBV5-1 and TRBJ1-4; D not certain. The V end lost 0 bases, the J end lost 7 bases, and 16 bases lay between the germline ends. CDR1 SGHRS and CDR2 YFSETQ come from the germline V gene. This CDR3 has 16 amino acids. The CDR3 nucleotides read TGCGCCAGCAGCTTGGCCGATTCCCCTCCGAGTGAAAAACTGTTTTTT. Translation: CASSLADSPPSEKLFF.

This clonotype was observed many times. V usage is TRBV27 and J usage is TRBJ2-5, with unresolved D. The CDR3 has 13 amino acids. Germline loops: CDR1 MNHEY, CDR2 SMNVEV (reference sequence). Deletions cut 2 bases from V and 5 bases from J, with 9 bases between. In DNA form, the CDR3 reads TGTGCCAGCAGTTTAGGGAAACCGGAGACCCAGTACTTC. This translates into CASSLGKPETQYF.

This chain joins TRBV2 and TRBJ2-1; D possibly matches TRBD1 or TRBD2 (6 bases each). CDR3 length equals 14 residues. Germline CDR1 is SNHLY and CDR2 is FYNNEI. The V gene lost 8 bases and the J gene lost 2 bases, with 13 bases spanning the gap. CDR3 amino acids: CASRGGGTYNEQFF. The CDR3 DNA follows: TGTGCCAGCCGAGGAGGGGGTACCTACAATGAGCAGTTCTTC.

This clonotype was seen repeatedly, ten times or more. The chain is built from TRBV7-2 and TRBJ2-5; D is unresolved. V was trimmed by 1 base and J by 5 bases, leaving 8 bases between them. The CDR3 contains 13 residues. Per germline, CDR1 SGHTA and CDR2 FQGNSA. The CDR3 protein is CASSLGNRETQYF. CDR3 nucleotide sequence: TGTGCCAGCAGCTTAGGGAACCGGGAGACCCAGTACTTC. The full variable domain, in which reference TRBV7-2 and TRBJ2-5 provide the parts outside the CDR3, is GAGVSQSPSNKVTEKGKDVELRCDPISGHTALYWYRQSLGQGLEFLIYFQGNSAPDKSGLPSDRFSAERTGGSVSTLTIQRTQQEDSAVYLCASSLGNRETQYFGPGTRLLVL.

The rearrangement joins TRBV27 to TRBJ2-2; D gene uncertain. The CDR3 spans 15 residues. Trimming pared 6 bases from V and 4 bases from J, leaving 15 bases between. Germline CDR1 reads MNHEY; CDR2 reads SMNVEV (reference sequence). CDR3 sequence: CASSLLARITGELFF. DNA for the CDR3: TGTGCCAGCAGCCTCCTTGCGAGGATCACCGGGGAGCTGTTTTTT.

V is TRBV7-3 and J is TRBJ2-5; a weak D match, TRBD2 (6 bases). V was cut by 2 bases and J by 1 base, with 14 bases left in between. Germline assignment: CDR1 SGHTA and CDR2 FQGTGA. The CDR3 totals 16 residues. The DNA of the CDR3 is TGTGCCAGCAGCTTATTTCCAGCGGGCATCCAAGAGACCCAGTACTTC. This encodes CASSLFPAGIQETQYF.

The CDR3 reads CASSPHTGRTSSYNEQFF. In DNA form, the CDR3 reads TGTGCCAGCAGCCCCCACACTGGCCGAACGAGCTCCTACAATGAGCAGTTCTTC. The chain couples TRBV7-3 to TRBJ2-1, with D uncertain. The CDR3 spans 18 residues. The V gene lost 5 bases and the J gene lost 0 bases, with 20 bases spanning the gap. The V gene's germline CDR1 is SGHTA and CDR2 FQGTGA.

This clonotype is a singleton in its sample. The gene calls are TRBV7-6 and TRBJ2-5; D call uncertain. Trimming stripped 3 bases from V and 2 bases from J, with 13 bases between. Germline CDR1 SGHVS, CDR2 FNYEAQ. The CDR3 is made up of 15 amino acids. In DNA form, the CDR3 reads TGTGCCAGCAGCTTGGGATGGACGGAACAAGAGACCCAGTACTTC. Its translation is CASSLGWTEQETQYF.

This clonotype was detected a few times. CDR3 in DNA: TGTGCCAGTTCACACAGGGTTTACGAGCAGTACTTC. Its translation is CASSHRVYEQYF. V is TRBV12-3 or TRBV12-4 and J is TRBJ2-7; perhaps TRBD1 as D (6 bases). This CDR3 is 12 amino acids long. V was pared by 9 bases and J by 4 bases, with 13 bases between.

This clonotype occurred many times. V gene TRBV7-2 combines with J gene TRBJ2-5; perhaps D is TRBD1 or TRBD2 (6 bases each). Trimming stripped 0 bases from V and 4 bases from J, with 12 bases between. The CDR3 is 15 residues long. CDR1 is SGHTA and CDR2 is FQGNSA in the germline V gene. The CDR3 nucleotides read TGTGCCAGCAGCTTAGCCTCCAGGGGAGGAGAGACCCAGTACTTC. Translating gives CASSLASRGGETQYF.

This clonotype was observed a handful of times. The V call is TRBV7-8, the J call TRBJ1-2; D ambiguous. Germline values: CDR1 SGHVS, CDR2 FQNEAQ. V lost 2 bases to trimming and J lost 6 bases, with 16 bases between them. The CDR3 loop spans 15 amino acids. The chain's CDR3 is CASSLRYDKSHGYTF. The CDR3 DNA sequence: TGTGCCAGCAGCTTAAGGTACGACAAGAGCCATGGCTACACCTTC.

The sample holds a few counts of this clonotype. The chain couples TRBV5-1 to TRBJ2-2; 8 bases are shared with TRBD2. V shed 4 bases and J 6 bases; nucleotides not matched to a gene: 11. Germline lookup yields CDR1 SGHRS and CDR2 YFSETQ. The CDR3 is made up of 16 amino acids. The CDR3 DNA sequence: TGCGCCAGCAGCGAACTCGCGGGGGGTTTATCCGGGGAGCTGTTTTTT. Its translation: CASSELAGGLSGELFF.

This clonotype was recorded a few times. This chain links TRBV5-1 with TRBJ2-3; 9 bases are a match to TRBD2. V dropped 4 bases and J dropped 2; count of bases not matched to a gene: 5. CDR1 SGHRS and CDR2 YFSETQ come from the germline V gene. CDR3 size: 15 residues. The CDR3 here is CASSASGAPTDTQYF. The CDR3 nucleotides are TGCGCCAGCAGCGCTAGCGGGGCCCCCACAGATACGCAGTATTTT.

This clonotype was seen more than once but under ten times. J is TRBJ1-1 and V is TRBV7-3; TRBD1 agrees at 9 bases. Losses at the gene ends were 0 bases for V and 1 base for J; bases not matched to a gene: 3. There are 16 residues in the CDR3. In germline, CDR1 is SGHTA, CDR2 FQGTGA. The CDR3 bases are TGTGCCAGCAGCTTAACGGACAGGGGCGAGAACACTGAAGCTTTCTTT. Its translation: CASSLTDRGENTEAFF.

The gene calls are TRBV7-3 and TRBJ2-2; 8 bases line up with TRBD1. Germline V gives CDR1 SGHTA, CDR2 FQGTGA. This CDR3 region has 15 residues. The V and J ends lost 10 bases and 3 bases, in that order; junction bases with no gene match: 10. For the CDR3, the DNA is TGTGCCACCAGGGACAGGACGCGTTACACCGGGGAGCTGTTTTTT. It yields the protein CATRDRTRYTGELFF.

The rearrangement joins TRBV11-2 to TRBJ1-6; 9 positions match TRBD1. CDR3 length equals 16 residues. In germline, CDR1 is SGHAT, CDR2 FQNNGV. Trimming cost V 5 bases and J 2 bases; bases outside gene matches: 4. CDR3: CASSPGQGTYNSPLHF. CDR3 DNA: TGTGCCAGCAGCCCGGGACAGGGTACCTATAATTCACCCCTCCACTTT.

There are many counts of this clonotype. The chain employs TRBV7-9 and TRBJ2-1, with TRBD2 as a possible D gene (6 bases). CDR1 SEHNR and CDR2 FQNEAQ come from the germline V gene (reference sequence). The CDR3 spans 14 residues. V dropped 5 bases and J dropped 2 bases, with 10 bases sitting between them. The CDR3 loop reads CASSPGTPYNEQFF. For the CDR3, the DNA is TGTGCCAGCAGCCCCGGGACTCCCTACAATGAGCAGTTCTTC.

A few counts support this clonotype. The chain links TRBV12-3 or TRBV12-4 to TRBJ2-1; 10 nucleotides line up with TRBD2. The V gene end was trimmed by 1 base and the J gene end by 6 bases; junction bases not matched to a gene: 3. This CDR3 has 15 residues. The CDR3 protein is CASSLVLAGRNEQFF. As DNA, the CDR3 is TGTGCCAGCAGTTTAGTACTAGCGGGGCGCAATGAGCAGTTCTTC.

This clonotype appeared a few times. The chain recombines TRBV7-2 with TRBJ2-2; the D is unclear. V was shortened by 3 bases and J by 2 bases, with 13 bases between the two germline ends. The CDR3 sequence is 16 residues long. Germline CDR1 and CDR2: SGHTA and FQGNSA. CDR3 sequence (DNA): TGTGCCAGCAGCTTGAACCGTCTAGATAACACCGGGGAGCTGTTTTTT. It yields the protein CASSLNRLDNTGELFF.

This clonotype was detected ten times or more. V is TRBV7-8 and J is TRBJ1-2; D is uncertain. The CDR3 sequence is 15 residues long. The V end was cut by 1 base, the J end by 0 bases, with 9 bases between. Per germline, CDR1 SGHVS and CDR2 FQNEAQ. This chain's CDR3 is CASSLVFGSNYGYTF. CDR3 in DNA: TGTGCCAGCAGCTTAGTTTTTGGGTCTAACTATGGCTACACCTTC.

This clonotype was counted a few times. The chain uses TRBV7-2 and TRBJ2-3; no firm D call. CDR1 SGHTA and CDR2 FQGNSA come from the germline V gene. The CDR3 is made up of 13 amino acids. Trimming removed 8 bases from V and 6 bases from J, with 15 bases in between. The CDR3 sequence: CASGAIGADTQYF. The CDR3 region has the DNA TGTGCCAGCGGCGCGATCGGCGCGGATACGCAGTATTTT.

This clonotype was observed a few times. CDR3 protein: CASSLMGGTDTEAFF. In DNA, the CDR3 is TGTGCCAGCAGCTTAATGGGGGGGACGGACACTGAAGCTTTCTTT. The rearrangement joins TRBV7-3 to TRBJ1-1, with D tentatively TRBD1 (5 bases). The CDR3 runs 15 residues. Trimming left V 1 base short and J 3 bases short, with 12 bases between. CDR1 is SGHTA and CDR2 is FQGTGA in the germline V gene.

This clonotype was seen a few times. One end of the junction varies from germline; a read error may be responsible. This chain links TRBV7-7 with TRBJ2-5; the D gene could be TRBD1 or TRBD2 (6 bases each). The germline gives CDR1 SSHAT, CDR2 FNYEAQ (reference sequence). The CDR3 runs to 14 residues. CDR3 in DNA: TGTGCTAGCAGCTTAGTCGGGGGCTCGAAGACCCAGTACTTC. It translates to CASSLVGGSKTQYF.

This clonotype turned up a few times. The CDR3 sequence is CASSDGTSGQETQYF. The CDR3 coding sequence is TGTGCCAGCAGCGACGGGACTAGCGGGCAAGAGACCCAGTACTTC. The chain uses TRBV7-9 and TRBJ2-5; TRBD2 matches 12 bases. The CDR3 contains 15 residues. Germline V gene lookup returns CDR1 SEHNR and CDR2 FQNEAQ (reference sequence). V was clipped by 5 bases and J by 2 bases; unmatched bases: 3.

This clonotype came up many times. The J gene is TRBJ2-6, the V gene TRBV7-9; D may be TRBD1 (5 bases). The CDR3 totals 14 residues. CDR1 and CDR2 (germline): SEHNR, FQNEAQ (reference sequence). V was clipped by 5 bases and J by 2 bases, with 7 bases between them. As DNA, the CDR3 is TGTGCCAGCAGCCGCAGGGCTGGGGCCAACGTCCTGACTTTC. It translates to CASSRRAGANVLTF. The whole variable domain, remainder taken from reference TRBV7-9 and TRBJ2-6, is DTGVSQNPRHKITKRGQNVTFRCDPISEHNRLYWYRQTLGQGPEFLTYFQNEAQLEKSRLLSDRFSAERPKGSFSTLEIQRTEQGDSAMYLCASSRRAGANVLTFGAGSRLTVL.